This record looks at one T cell receptor beta chain sequence and its context. Clones were read by immunoSEQ multiplex PCR, and TCRdb kept only the in-frame ones, dropping some. Of about 360,000 clones in the sample, 86% were seen once. This sample was included in a study of cytomegalovirus exposure and HLA in healthy donors. Sequencing input: PBMCs. This TCR derives from a woman under 30 in good health and CMV-seronegative.

CDR3 coding DNA: TGTGCCAGCACCCCGAAAAGGACAGGGTGGGTATGGAATGAGCAGTTCTTC. It encodes CASTPKRTGWVWNEQFF. This chain connects TRBV27 to TRBJ2-1; 8 bases are shared with TRBD1. The J segment lost 7 bases and the V segment lost 7 bases, leaving 18 bases of the junction unmatched. Germline lookup yields CDR1 MNHEY and CDR2 SMNVEV (reference sequence). This CDR3 is 17 amino acids long.